By sample fraction, the clone carrying this T cell receptor (beta chain) is medium-sized. Its specificity is unknown. Because the CDR3's place on the DNA is in doubt, the DNA is left out and the CDR3 is given as listed by TCRdb. The entry originates in a study of T cells in pancreatic ductal adenocarcinoma. Study findings and constraints: Results skew toward the minority of patients with early-stage disease. Blood clonality (around 0.066) did not differ significantly from tumor (about 0.12). Unique clonotypes were around 8-fold more numerous in blood than in tumor.

The selected patients with pancreatic ductal adenocarcinoma had surgery but no neoadjuvant therapy. The CDR3 length equals 15 residues, ends included. The assay was immunoSEQ multiplex PCR, and TCRdb's table has in-frame clones only and misses some. The sample has approximately 13,000 clones, roughly 90% seen once. The source material was PBMCs. This sequence originates from a human donor with pancreatic ductal adenocarcinoma. V and J are TRBV12-1 and TRBJ2-7. TRBV12-1 constitutes a pseudogene. The CDR3 here is CASSFASGAHYEQYF.